This TCR beta chain is drawn from a study of CD8+ T cells in alopecia areata. The sequencing template was cDNA reverse transcribed from extracted RNA. TCRdb's copy holds only in-frame clones and misses some; the assay was immunoSEQ multiplex PCR. The sample carries about 180,000 clones, about 72% recorded once. V lost 4 bases, J lost 4 bases, and 10 bases lay in between. CDR1 and CDR2 from the germline V gene are SQVTM and ANQGSEA. The CDR3 runs to 12 residues. The receptor was derived from a human donor with alopecia areata. The chain carries TRBV29-1 and TRBJ2-5, with D possibly being TRBD2 (6 bases). This specimen was CD8+ T cells sorted from blood, taken at week 0. The CDR3 bases are TGCAGCGTTGGGAGGGGAGGAGAGACCCAGTACTTC. It yields the protein CSVGRGGETQYF.